Listed below are T cell receptor beta chains from one sample, sequenced in a study of Graves' ophthalmopathy and Graves' hyperthyroidism. TCRdb independently ran MiXCR on the multiplex PCR reads; one entry per CDR3 protein. The table lists 350,000 to 450,000 distinct CDR3 sequences, 18% of them singletons. The sample consisted of peripheral blood. These TCRs come from a woman aged 18-29 years with Graves' ophthalmopathy. The CDR3 runs from the conserved cysteine through the conserved F or W. Each record gives: clone size, V gene, J gene, CDR3 length, D gene, CDR3 protein, CDR3 DNA. A D gene is named only where the DNA matches it firmly. Where a row states a size, it is once, few, many or the class of an expanded clone; other rows omit it.

>many|TRBV4-3|TRBJ1-6|14|TRBD1
CASSSLGQDSPLHF
TGCGCCAGCAGCTCCCTCGGACAGGATTCACCCCTCCACTTT
>many|TRBV7-2|TRBJ1-1|14|.
CASSWNRDIAEAFF
TGTGCCAGCAGCTGGAACCGGGACATCGCTGAAGCTTTCTTT
>many|TRBV6-2/TRBV6-3|TRBJ1-1|16|.
CASSYQDWFVDTEAFF
TGTGCCAGCAGTTACCAAGACTGGTTTGTGGACACTGAAGCTTTCTTT
>many|TRBV28|TRBJ1-1|12|.
CASSPWTDEAFF
TGTGCCAGCAGTCCATGGACAGACGAAGCTTTCTTT
>many|TRBV11-2|TRBJ2-7|15|.
CASSLERWRGREQYF
TGTGCCAGCAGCTTAGAAAGGTGGAGGGGCCGAGAGCAGTACTTC
>many|TRBV20-1|TRBJ2-4|12|.
CSARDLRTLQYF
TGCAGTGCTAGAGATTTAAGGACTCTACAGTACTTC
>many|TRBV10-3|TRBJ2-7|18|TRBD2
CAISESGTSGGSFYEQYF
TGTGCCATCAGTGAGTCAGGGACTAGCGGGGGCTCCTTCTACGAGCAGTACTTC
>.|TRBV28|TRBJ2-7|12|TRBD2
CATYGGSYEQYF
TGTGCCACCTACGGGGGGTCCTACGAGCAGTACTTC
>many|TRBV11-2|TRBJ2-7|17|TRBD2
CASSALAGGLSSYEQYF
TGTGCCAGCAGCGCACTAGCGGGGGGTCTTAGCTCCTACGAGCAGTACTTC
>medium-sized|TRBV6-5|TRBJ1-1|13|TRBD1
CASSLQGATEAFF
TGTGCCAGCAGCTTACAGGGGGCCACTGAAGCTTTCTTT
>many|TRBV29-1|TRBJ2-7|13|.
CSAVIQGSHEQYF
TGCAGCGCGGTCATACAGGGTTCCCACGAGCAGTACTTC
>few|TRBV3-1|TRBJ1-1|17|.
CASSLSTQWQVNTEAFF
TGTGCCAGCAGCCTCTCGACCCAGTGGCAGGTGAACACTGAAGCTTTCTTT
>many|TRBV18|TRBJ2-7|14|.
CASRSGLSSYEQYF
TGTGCCAGCCGAAGCGGGTTGAGCTCCTACGAGCAGTACTTC
>many|TRBV11-2|TRBJ1-3|15|TRBD1
CASSLGTGARNTIYF
TGTGCCAGCAGCTTAGGGACAGGGGCGAGAAACACCATATATTTT
>many|TRBV12-3/TRBV12-4|TRBJ2-5|20|.
CASSLAFKMDRIRPQETQYF
TGTGCCAGCAGTTTAGCGTTTAAAATGGACAGAATTCGTCCTCAAGAGACCCAGTACTTC
>many|TRBV7-2|TRBJ2-7|16|.
CASSLWGFESSYEQYF
TGTGCCAGCAGCTTATGGGGGTTCGAAAGCTCCTACGAGCAGTACTTC
>many|TRBV7-9|TRBJ1-1|14|.
CASSLGRALTEAFF
TGTGCCAGCAGCTTAGGGAGGGCACTCACTGAAGCTTTCTTT
>many|TRBV4-2|TRBJ2-5|14|.
CASSQGGREETQYF
TGTGCCAGCAGCCAAGGGGGGCGTGAAGAGACCCAGTACTTC
>.|TRBV28|TRBJ1-6|16|TRBD1
CASSSPGGSYNSPLHF
TGTGCCAGCAGTTCTCCAGGGGGCTCCTATAATTCACCCCTCCACTTT
>many|TRBV27|TRBJ2-7|14|TRBD2
CASSQTSGTYEQYF
TGTGCCAGCAGTCAGACTAGCGGGACCTACGAGCAGTACTTC
>many|TRBV6-1|TRBJ1-1|17|TRBD1
CASSQPRSGGYGTEAFF
TGTGCCAGCAGTCAACCCCGGTCAGGGGGCTACGGCACTGAAGCTTTCTTT
>many|TRBV6-2/TRBV6-3|TRBJ1-2|12|.
CASSSGTHGYTF
TGTGCCAGCAGCTCAGGGACTCATGGCTACACCTTC
>many|TRBV7-2|TRBJ2-7|15|.
CASSFRGGLGYEQYF
TGTGCCAGCAGCTTCAGAGGGGGTTTGGGTTACGAGCAGTACTTC
>few|TRBV6-5|TRBJ1-2|15|.
CASSYSRGETPGYTF
TGTGCCAGCAGTTATTCGAGAGGGGAAACTCCTGGCTACACCTTC
>.|TRBV7-2|TRBJ1-3|15|.
CASSLAAGYGNTIYF
TGTGCCAGCAGCTTAGCGGCAGGGTACGGAAACACCATATATTTT
>many|TRBV28|TRBJ1-2|12|.
CASSLASNGYTF
TGTGCCAGCAGTTTAGCTTCGAATGGCTACACCTTC
>many|TRBV9|TRBJ2-7|14|TRBD1
CASSVGDRGYEQYF
TGTGCCAGCAGCGTAGGGGACAGGGGGTACGAGCAGTACTTC
>.|TRBV30|TRBJ2-7|16|.
CAWSGGVIPTFYEQYF
TGTGCCTGGAGTGGCGGGGTCATCCCGACTTTCTACGAGCAGTACTTC
>many|TRBV20-1|TRBJ1-6|16|.
CSARGALGSFNSPLHF
TGCAGTGCTAGAGGGGCCTTGGGTTCTTTTAATTCACCCCTCCACTTT
>many|TRBV2|TRBJ1-1|13|.
CASGAGTNTEAFF
TGTGCCAGCGGCGCGGGTACGAACACTGAAGCTTTCTTT
>many|TRBV6-1|TRBJ1-2|14|TRBD1
CASSPGQENYGYTF
TGTGCCAGCAGCCCGGGACAGGAGAACTATGGCTACACCTTC
>many|TRBV12-3/TRBV12-4|TRBJ1-1|14|.
CASSNDRRGTEAFF
TGTGCCAGCAGTAATGACAGACGGGGCACTGAAGCTTTCTTT
>.|TRBV18|TRBJ2-7|15|TRBD1
CASSPFGQGAGEQYF
TGTGCCAGCTCACCTTTCGGACAGGGGGCGGGGGAGCAGTACTTC
>few|TRBV3-1|TRBJ2-7|15|.
CASRPMGRDSYEQYF
TGTGCCAGCAGACCGATGGGACGGGACTCCTACGAGCAGTACTTC
>many|TRBV20-1|TRBJ2-6|16|TRBD2
CSARTGLLSGANVLTF
TGCAGTGCTAGAACGGGACTACTGTCTGGGGCCAACGTCCTGACTTTC
>many|TRBV5-1|TRBJ1-1|13|.
CASSLDINTEAFF
TGCGCCAGCAGCTTGGACATAAACACTGAAGCTTTCTTT
>many|TRBV7-9|TRBJ2-7|16|.
CASTLKGGLGSYEQYF
TGTGCCAGCACCCTCAAGGGGGGGCTTGGTTCCTACGAGCAGTACTTC
>.|TRBV6-5|TRBJ2-7|14|.
CASSYGQGTREQYF
TGTGCCAGCAGTTACGGGCAGGGGACGCGCGAGCAGTACTTC
>few|TRBV12-3/TRBV12-4|TRBJ1-2|14|.
CASSSTTGIVGYTF
TGTGCCAGCAGCTCGACCACGGGAATTGTTGGCTACACCTTC
>many|TRBV6-2/TRBV6-3|TRBJ1-5|14|.
CASSPPRTNQPQHF
TGTGCCAGCAGCCCTCCACGGACCAATCAGCCCCAGCATTTT
>many|TRBV6-2/TRBV6-3|TRBJ2-4|15|TRBD1
CASSYPQGARHIQYF
TGTGCCAGCAGTTACCCACAGGGGGCTAGACACATTCAGTACTTC
>.|TRBV7-2|TRBJ1-6|15|.
CASSLRGAINSPLHF
TGTGCCAGCAGCTTAAGAGGAGCAATAAATTCACCCCTCCACTTT
>many|TRBV3-1|TRBJ2-7|14|.
CASSHAKPLNEQYF
TGTGCCAGCAGCCACGCTAAGCCCTTAAACGAGCAGTACTTC
>many|TRBV27|TRBJ2-7|15|.
CASSFTAGDPYEQYF
TGTGCCAGCAGTTTTACGGCAGGGGACCCCTACGAGCAGTACTTC
>.|TRBV10-3|TRBJ1-2|13|.
CAISEDRGDGNTF
TGTGCCATCAGCGAGGATCGGGGAGACGGTAACACCTTC
>many|TRBV20-1|TRBJ1-5|13|.
CSAREQALKPQHF
TGCAGTGCTAGAGAACAGGCCCTAAAGCCCCAGCATTTT
>many|TRBV5-1|TRBJ2-2|13|.
CASGQGNTGELFF
TGCGCCAGCGGTCAAGGGAACACCGGGGAGCTGTTTTTT
>.|TRBV19|TRBJ2-5|15|.
CATQASLEFQETQYF
TGTGCCACCCAAGCAAGTCTTGAATTCCAAGAGACCCAGTACTTC
>few|TRBV20-1|TRBJ2-5|14|.
CSALLTGYQETQYF
TGCAGTGCACTCTTAACAGGGTACCAAGAGACCCAGTACTTC
>many|TRBV10-3|TRBJ2-5|14|TRBD2
CATLPTSGMETQYF
TGTGCCACCCTACCGACTAGCGGGATGGAGACCCAGTACTTC
>many|TRBV11-2|TRBJ2-7|12|.
CASSPTVYVQYF
TGTGCCAGCAGCCCCACAGTCTACGTGCAGTACTTC
>few|TRBV4-1|TRBJ2-7|15|.
CASSQDREGPYEQYF
TGCGCCAGCAGCCAAGATCGTGAGGGGCCCTACGAGCAGTACTTC
>few|TRBV18|TRBJ2-5|16|TRBD2
CASSPPGLAVAETQYF
TGTGCCAGCTCACCACCGGGACTAGCGGTTGCTGAGACCCAGTACTTC